The 9 T cell receptor beta chains presented below share a single source sample, sequenced in a study of blood T cell repertoires in COVID-19. TCRdb's copy holds only in-frame clones and misses some; the assay was immunoSEQ multiplex PCR. The sample includes nearly 45,000 clones, roughly 89% of them seen just once. Sequencing input: peripheral blood. All receptors come from a man aged 40-49 years with COVID-19, enrolled during active disease.

This chain joins TRBV28 and TRBJ2-5; TRBD1 matches 7 bases. CDR1 is MDHEN and CDR2 is SYDVKM in the germline V gene. The V gene end was trimmed by 4 bases and the J gene end by 2 bases; junction bases not matched to a gene: 7. This CDR3 region has 15 residues. The chain's CDR3 is CASSSSGQAQETQYF. CDR3 DNA sequence: TGTGCCAGCAGTTCATCCGGACAGGCACAAGAGACCCAGTACTTC.

This sequence joins TRBV19 and TRBJ1-2; D ambiguous. Trimming left V 3 bases short and J 8 bases short, with 13 bases between. Germline CDR1 is LNHDA and CDR2 is SQIVND (reference sequence). The CDR3 totals 13 residues. CDR3 amino acids: CASSILGARGYTF. Here the CDR3 DNA reads TGTGCCAGTAGTATCCTAGGTGCAAGGGGCTACACCTTC. The full variable domain, its missing parts supplied by reference TRBV19 and TRBJ1-2, is DGGITQSPKYLFRKEGQNVTLSCEQNLNHDAMYWYRQDPGQGLRLIYYSQIVNDFQKGDIAEGYSVSREKKESFPLTVTSAQKNPTAFYLCASSILGARGYTFGSGTRLTVV.

Regarding this clone: One end of the junction varies from germline; a read error may be responsible. The chain is built from TRBV7-2 and TRBJ2-7; 8 bases map to TRBD2. CDR1 and CDR2 from the germline V gene are SGHTA and FQGNSA. The CDR3 totals 15 residues. The CDR3 DNA follows: TGTGCCAGCAGCTCGCGAGGGGACGGGAGGGCCGGATATAGCTTC. This gives the protein CASSSRGDGRAGYSF.

V gene TRBV24-1 combines with J gene TRBJ2-2; no definite D call. The CDR3 is 12 amino acids. V lost 2 bases and J 5 bases, leaving 2 bases between the germline ends. Germline V lookup: CDR1 KGHDR, CDR2 SFDVKD. CDR3 region: CATSDSTGELFF. The CDR3 nucleotides read TGTGCCACCAGTGATTCGACCGGGGAGCTGTTTTTT.

The CDR3 DNA reads TGTGCCTGGGCGGGCGGGGACAATCAGCCCCAGCATTTT. Protein product: CAWAGGDNQPQHF. The V gene is TRBV30, the J gene TRBJ1-5; D unclear. Trimming cost V 5 bases and J 3 bases, with 11 bases left between them. This CDR3 comprises 13 residues. Germline V gene sequence: CDR1 GTSNPN, CDR2 SVGIG (reference sequence).

The genes are TRBV4-1 and TRBJ2-1, with TRBD2 identical over 14 bases. V lost 3 bases and J lost 8; bases outside the gene matches: 6. CDR1 is MGHRA and CDR2 is YSYEKL in the germline V gene. This CDR3 is built from 16 residues. CDR3: CASSQGLAGAPDEQFF. The CDR3 DNA reads as TGCGCCAGCAGCCAGGGACTAGCGGGAGCCCCTGATGAGCAGTTCTTC.

This chain connects TRBV5-1 to TRBJ1-1; maybe TRBD1 (5 bases). The CDR3 runs to 14 residues. Germline loops: CDR1 SGHRS, CDR2 YFSETQ. V lost 3 bases and J lost 6, with 15 bases in between. CDR3: CASSWRAGQAEAFF. The CDR3 DNA sequence: TGCGCCAGCAGCTGGCGGGCGGGGCAGGCTGAAGCTTTCTTT.

This chain joins TRBV7-8 and TRBJ2-3, with a possible D match to TRBD2 (5 bases). The V gene lost 2 bases and the J gene lost 2 bases, with 14 bases spanning the gap. In germline, CDR1 is SGHVS, CDR2 FQNEAQ. This CDR3 comprises 16 residues. The CDR3: CASSLNPARDTDTQYF. The CDR3 coding sequence is TGTGCCAGCAGCTTAAATCCAGCGAGGGACACAGATACGCAGTATTTT.

The chain joins TRBV7-9 to TRBJ1-1, with TRBD1 matching 7 bases. In germline, CDR1 is SEHNR, CDR2 FQNEAQ (reference sequence). CDR3 length: 15 residues. V lost 2 bases, J lost 4 bases, and 7 bases stayed unmatched. The CDR3 reads CASSLIDRAGTEAFF. The DNA of the CDR3 is TGTGCCAGCAGCTTAATCGACAGGGCTGGCACTGAAGCTTTCTTT.